The next 9 T cell receptor beta chains were all read from a single sample in a study of Tregs in tolerant kidney transplant recipients. Sequenced by immunoSEQ multiplex PCR; TCRdb stores in-frame clones only, minus some. The sample table includes roughly 34,000 clones. The input for sequencing was CD8+ T cells from blood, taken before the transplant. The receptors shown here come from a human donor who received a combined kidney and bone marrow transplant.

Comment on this clone: The read comes to an end 3 residues before the CDR3 does, leaving the germline J gene to fill in the end. The chain recombines TRBV13 with TRBJ2-3; D is perhaps TRBD1 (5 bases). From germline, CDR1 is PRHDT and CDR2 FYEKMQ (reference sequence). The CDR3 is made up of 12 amino acids. CDR3 bases read: TGTGCCAGCAGCTTCGACAGAGCGACG. This encodes CASSFDRAT. The whole CDR3 reads CASSFDRATQYF.

On this clone itself: The CDR3 end lies 3 residues beyond the end of the read and is filled in from the germline J gene. The chain couples TRBV5-4 to TRBJ1-1, with D perhaps TRBD1 (5 bases). The germline gives CDR1 SGHNT, CDR2 YYREEE (reference sequence). The CDR3 extends over 13 amino acids. V shed 4 bases and J shed 5 bases, with 12 bases lying between them. The CDR3 spells CASSPVGGTEAFF. The sequenced part of the CDR3 DNA is TGTGCCAGCAGCCCGGTGGGGGGGACTGAA.

A word on this clone: Coverage ceases 3 residues before the CDR3 finishes, and the germline J gene fills in the end. The chain is built from TRBV6-2 or TRBV6-3 and TRBJ2-5; 7 bases fit TRBD1. Trimming took 4 bases from V and 5 from J; bases not matched to a gene: 16. This CDR3 has 17 residues. CDR1 and CDR2 from the germline V gene are MNHEY and SVGEGT. The CDR3 protein is CASSWDSPSSIWETQYF. The covered CDR3 bases are TGTGCCAGCAGTTGGGACAGTCCCTCTTCTATTTGGGAGACC.

In the case of this clone: The CDR3 extends 3 residues past the end of the read, so its final part is completed from the germline J gene. The V gene is TRBV6-1, the J gene TRBJ2-1, with 8 bases that match TRBD1. CDR3 length equals 15 residues. The V segment lost 1 base and the J segment 8 bases; nucleotides outside the gene matches: 7. The germline CDR1 and CDR2 sequences are MNHNS and SASEGT. The CDR3 spells CASSEESGGVYEQFF. The part of the CDR3 DNA that was read is TGTGCCAGCAGTGAAGAATCAGGGGGCGTCTATGAG.

Worth noting for this clone: The read gets to within 3 residues of the CDR3 end, and the germline J gene fills in the rest. The chain couples TRBV19 to TRBJ2-2; the match to TRBD1 covers 8 bases. The CDR3 is 15 residues long. The V gene end was trimmed by 7 bases and the J gene end by 3 bases; junction bases not matched to a gene: 7. Germline V gene sequence: CDR1 LNHDA, CDR2 SQIVND (reference sequence). CDR3 DNA (partial): TGTGCCAGTACCGATAGGACAGGGTACACCGGGGAG. Encoded protein: CASTDRTGYTGE. The entire CDR3 sequence reads CASTDRTGYTGELFF.

Of note for this clone: Sequencing ends 3 residues short of the CDR3 end; the germline J gene provides the rest. The chain uses TRBV29-1 and TRBJ1-2, with a tentative D call TRBD1 (5 bases). The V and J ends lost 7 bases and 6 bases respectively, with 18 bases between them. The CDR3 loop spans 13 amino acids. CDR1 and CDR2 (germline): SQVTM, ANQGSEA. The CDR3 DNA, read in part, is TGCAGCGCCGCCCAGGGCAGTACCAATGGC. Amino acids: CSAAQGSTNG. The CDR3, in full, reads CSAAQGSTNGYTF.

Comments on this clone: The observed sequence ends 3 residues before the CDR3 terminus, with the missing tail filled in from the germline J gene. The chain recombines TRBV29-1 with TRBJ1-1, with D perhaps matching TRBD1 (5 bases). Looked up from germline, CDR1 is SQVTM and CDR2 is ANQGSEA. V lost 3 bases and J 0 bases, leaving 11 bases between the germline ends. This CDR3 has 14 residues. CDR3 residues: CSVDMGGVNTEAFF. The sequenced CDR3 bases are TGCAGCGTTGATATGGGGGGGGTGAACACTGAA.

On this clone itself: The read comes to an end 3 residues before the CDR3 does, leaving the germline J gene to fill in the end. J is TRBJ1-5 and V is TRBV23-1; 9 bases are shared with TRBD1. TRBV23-1 is filed as an ORF, its function uncertain. With 0 bases clipped from V and 0 bases from J, the junction kept 9 bases outside the gene matches. The CDR3 covers 19 residues. The CDR3 loop is CASSQSSGTGNFSNQPQHF. The sequenced part of the CDR3 DNA is TGCGCCAGCAGTCAATCCTCCGGGACAGGGAATTTTAGCAATCAGCCC.

Note on this clone: The read gets to within 3 residues of the CDR3 end, and the germline J gene fills in the rest. This chain links TRBV19 with TRBJ2-3; D remains unclear. Trimming shortened V by 3 bases and J by 2 bases, and 9 bases separated the two germline ends. Germline V lookup: CDR1 LNHDA, CDR2 SQIVND (reference sequence). This CDR3 has 14 residues. CDR3 DNA, as far as it was read: TGTGCCAGTAGTATCTCACTTGCCACAGATACG. Protein product: CASSISLATDT. The whole CDR3 region reads CASSISLATDTQYF.